The rows below give T cell receptor beta chains drawn from one sample of a study of blood T cell repertoires in COVID-19. Assay used: immunoSEQ multiplex PCR; TCRdb lists only in-frame clones, some missing. The table includes hundreds of thousands of clones, around 90% detected once. Sequencing was done on a sample of peripheral blood. The origin of the receptors is a woman in her 70s with COVID-19, enrolled during active disease. Both conserved end residues are part of each CDR3. The D gene is left open where the match is weak. The listing skips clone size in some rows; elsewhere it reads once, few, many or a size class.

abundance,v_gene,d_gene,j_gene,CDR3aa,CDR3nt
NA,TRBV2,NA,TRBJ1-4,CASSETVSRDLEKLFF,TGTGCCAGCAGTGAAACAGTAAGCCGGGACTTAGAAAAACTGTTTTTT
NA,TRBV5-6,NA,TRBJ1-1,CASSLIWGVNTEAFF,TGTGCCAGCAGCTTGATATGGGGGGTCAACACTGAAGCTTTCTTT
NA,TRBV28,TRBD1,TRBJ1-5,CASSGGQGAGQPQHF,TGTGCCAGCAGTGGGGGACAGGGGGCAGGTCAGCCCCAGCATTTT
NA,TRBV7-9,TRBD1,TRBJ2-5,CASRGQGGETQYF,TGTGCCAGCAGGGGACAGGGAGGGGAGACCCAGTACTTC
NA,TRBV14,TRBD1,TRBJ1-1,CASSRGQAMNTEAFF,TGTGCCAGCAGCCGCGGACAGGCGATGAACACTGAAGCTTTCTTT
NA,TRBV6-1,TRBD1,TRBJ2-1,CASSEVDVTGGFF,TGTGCCAGCAGTGAAGTAGATGTGACAGGGGGGTTCTTC
NA,TRBV5-1,NA,TRBJ1-1,CASSPSTGWGTEAFF,TGCGCCAGCAGCCCTTCGACAGGTTGGGGCACTGAAGCTTTCTTT
NA,TRBV7-2,NA,TRBJ2-7,CASSPQDPYLADEQYF,TGTGCCAGCAGCCCACAGGACCCGTATCTTGCCGACGAGCAGTACTTC
NA,TRBV4-2,NA,TRBJ2-7,CASSQDSQGGYEQYF,TGTGCCAGCAGCCAAGATTCGCAGGGTGGGTACGAGCAGTACTTC
NA,TRBV7-6,NA,TRBJ2-2,CASSHPGGELFF,TGTGCCAGCAGCCACCCCGGCGGGGAGCTGTTTTTT
NA,TRBV7-3,NA,TRBJ2-5,CASSLRQQETQYF,TGTGCCAGCAGCTTAAGGCAGCAAGAGACCCAGTACTTC
NA,TRBV28,TRBD1,TRBJ1-5,CASRPTTGPLEPQHF,TGTGCCAGCAGACCAACGACAGGGCCTCTTGAGCCCCAGCATTTT
once,TRBV19,TRBD2,TRBJ2-7,CASSPAAAGDSEQYF,TGTGCCAGTAGCCCCGCTGCAGCGGGAGACAGCGAGCAGTACTTC
NA,TRBV28,TRBD2,TRBJ2-3,CASRVAGGRTDTQYF,TGTGCCAGCAGGGTAGCGGGAGGTCGCACAGATACGCAGTATTTT
NA,TRBV11-2,TRBD1,TRBJ2-5,CASSPTGTGGEETQYF,TGTGCCAGCAGCCCAACCGGGACAGGGGGCGAAGAGACCCAGTACTTC
NA,TRBV30,TRBD1,TRBJ1-5,CAWSRRQGAEQPQHF,TGTGCCTGGAGCCGTAGGCAGGGGGCTGAACAGCCCCAGCATTTT
NA,TRBV11-2,TRBD1,TRBJ2-1,CASSLDPGQGVHEQFF,TGTGCCAGCAGCTTAGATCCGGGACAGGGTGTCCATGAGCAGTTCTTC
few,TRBV5-1,TRBD1,TRBJ1-6,CASSLTGGGYSPLHF,TGCGCCAGCAGCCTCACAGGGGGAGGTTATTCACCCCTCCACTTT
NA,TRBV27,NA,TRBJ1-6,CASSGQNYNSPLHF,TGTGCCAGCAGTGGACAGAACTACAATTCACCCCTCCACTTT
NA,TRBV7-9,TRBD2,TRBJ2-1,CASSHVTGGRAYNEQFF,TGTGCCAGCAGCCACGTCACTGGCGGGAGGGCCTACAATGAGCAGTTCTTC
NA,TRBV4-2,TRBD1,TRBJ1-2,CASSQVTQGAGGYTF,TGTGCCAGCAGCCAAGTTACACAGGGGGCCGGTGGCTACACCTTC
NA,TRBV28,TRBD1,TRBJ1-5,CASSSTGTGAGQPQHF,TGTGCCAGCAGTTCTACCGGGACAGGGGCAGGGCAGCCCCAGCATTTT
NA,TRBV28,NA,TRBJ2-5,CASSFQLERKETQYF,TGTGCCAGCAGTTTTCAGCTAGAAAGAAAAGAGACCCAGTACTTC
NA,TRBV7-2,TRBD1,TRBJ2-3,CASRLPGQGTDTQYF,TGTGCCAGCAGGTTACCGGGACAGGGAACAGATACGCAGTATTTT
once,TRBV10-1,TRBD2,TRBJ2-1,CASNQLAGAYNEQFF,TGCGCCAGCAACCAACTAGCGGGAGCCTACAATGAGCAGTTCTTC
NA,TRBV19,NA,TRBJ1-1,CASSIGRGTGEAFF,TGTGCCAGTAGTATAGGCAGGGGAACTGGTGAAGCTTTCTTT
NA,TRBV6-1,TRBD2,TRBJ2-1,CATRPGLAYNEQFF,TGTGCCACCCGACCGGGACTAGCTTACAATGAGCAGTTCTTC
NA,TRBV9,NA,TRBJ2-1,CASSVAPNGDEQFF,TGTGCCAGCAGCGTAGCGCCTAACGGGGATGAGCAGTTCTTC
once,TRBV6-5,TRBD1,TRBJ1-2,CASSPRGPHGYTF,TGTGCCAGCAGTCCCAGGGGGCCGCACGGCTACACCTTC
NA,TRBV19,TRBD1,TRBJ1-5,CASSKGTGSRLNQPQHF,TGTGCCAGTAGTAAGGGGACAGGTTCCCGACTTAATCAGCCCCAGCATTTT
NA,TRBV19,TRBD1,TRBJ1-5,CASSPTRTGRYQPQHF,TGTGCCAGTAGTCCCACACGGACAGGGCGATATCAGCCCCAGCATTTT
NA,TRBV2,NA,TRBJ2-3,CASSENFRDPSTDTQYF,TGTGCCAGCAGTGAAAATTTCCGGGATCCTAGCACAGATACGCAGTATTTT
NA,TRBV27,NA,TRBJ1-5,CASRYRQGNQPQHF,TGTGCCAGCAGATACCGACAGGGCAATCAGCCCCAGCATTTT
NA,TRBV19,TRBD2,TRBJ2-5,CASSILLAGEETQYF,TGTGCCAGTAGTATATTGTTAGCGGGAGAGGAGACCCAGTACTTC
NA,TRBV30,NA,TRBJ2-3,CAWVAGRVGTDTQYF,TGTGCCTGGGTCGCCGGCAGGGTTGGCACAGATACGCAGTATTTT
NA,TRBV11-2,NA,TRBJ2-2,CASSLIRRYGELFF,TGTGCCAGCAGCTTAATTCGGAGATACGGGGAGCTGTTTTTT
NA,TRBV7-2,TRBD2,TRBJ2-7,CASSPLGGTGHEQYF,TGTGCCAGCAGCCCCCTGGGGGGGACGGGCCACGAGCAGTACTTC
NA,TRBV2,NA,TRBJ2-1,CASSEQGDDEQFF,TGTGCCAGCAGTGAACAGGGTGACGATGAGCAGTTCTTC
NA,TRBV2,NA,TRBJ2-1,CASRSYNEQFF,TGTGCCAGCAGGAGCTACAATGAGCAGTTCTTC
NA,TRBV6-4,NA,TRBJ2-1,CASSSQGNEQFF,TGTGCCAGCAGTTCCCAGGGAAATGAGCAGTTCTTC
NA,TRBV6-5,NA,TRBJ1-2,CASTPGPNYGYTF,TGTGCCAGCACCCCAGGGCCCAACTATGGCTACACCTTC
NA,TRBV28,NA,TRBJ1-5,CASSFQGLDNQPQHF,TGTGCCAGCAGTTTCCAGGGTTTGGACAATCAGCCCCAGCATTTT
NA,TRBV7-3,TRBD1,TRBJ2-1,CASSFGTGVYNEQFF,TGTGCCAGCAGCTTCGGTACAGGGGTATACAATGAGCAGTTCTTC
NA,TRBV11-2,TRBD2,TRBJ2-2,CASSLGLADTGELFF,TGTGCCAGCAGCCTGGGACTAGCTGACACCGGGGAGCTGTTTTTT
NA,TRBV5-1,TRBD1,TRBJ2-5,CASRFRGGDGETQYF,TGCGCCAGCAGGTTTCGAGGGGGCGATGGAGAGACCCAGTACTTC
NA,TRBV19,TRBD2,TRBJ2-7,CASSTISGRDYEQYF,TGTGCCAGTAGTACCATTAGCGGGAGAGACTACGAGCAGTACTTC
NA,TRBV29-1,NA,TRBJ2-7,CSVGAGSYEQYF,TGCAGCGTTGGAGCAGGCTCCTACGAGCAGTACTTC
NA,TRBV5-6,NA,TRBJ2-7,CASSYSSASYEQYF,TGTGCCAGCAGCTACTCTAGCGCCTCCTACGAGCAGTACTTC
NA,TRBV30,NA,TRBJ1-5,CAWTASGHQPQHF,TGTGCCTGGACGGCGTCAGGGCATCAGCCCCAGCATTTT